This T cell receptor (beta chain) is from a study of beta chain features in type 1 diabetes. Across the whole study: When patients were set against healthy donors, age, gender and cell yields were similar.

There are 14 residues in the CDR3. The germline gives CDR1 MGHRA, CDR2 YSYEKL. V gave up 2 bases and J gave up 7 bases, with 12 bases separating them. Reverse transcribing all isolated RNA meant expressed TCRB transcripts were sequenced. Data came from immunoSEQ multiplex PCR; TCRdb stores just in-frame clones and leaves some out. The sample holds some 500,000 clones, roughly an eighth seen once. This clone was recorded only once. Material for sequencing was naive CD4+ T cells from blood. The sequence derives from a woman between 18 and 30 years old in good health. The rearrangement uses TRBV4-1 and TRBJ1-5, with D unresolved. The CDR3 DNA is TGCGCCAGCAGCCAAAGCCGGGGTAACCAGCCCCAGCATTTT. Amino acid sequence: CASSQSRGNQPQHF.